Following are 8 T cell receptor beta chains from one sample sequenced in a study of neurological immune-mediated disorders. TCRdb processed the 5' RACE reads anew with MiXCR; each CDR3 protein has one entry. This table has around 65,000 distinct CDR3 sequences, roughly 5% appearing once. Material: PBMCs. These receptors all come from a human donor with multiple sclerosis. The donor label of this sample is uncertain.

The J gene is TRBJ2-1, the V gene TRBV19, with 9 bases aligning to TRBD2. The CDR3 runs to 15 residues. CDR1 and CDR2 (germline): LNHDA, SQIVND (reference sequence). J lost 2 bases, V lost 1 base, and 0 bases had no gene match. The chain's CDR3 is CASSIVAGAYNEQFF. DNA of the CDR3: TGTGCCAGTAGTATAGTAGCGGGGGCCTACAATGAGCAGTTCTTC.

This clonotype was found many times. The J gene is TRBJ1-1, the V gene TRBV9; 9 positions agree with TRBD1. V trimming: 4 bases; J trimming: 6 bases; junction bases outside the gene matches: 7. CDR1 is SGDLS and CDR2 is YYNGEE in the germline V gene. CDR3 size: 14 residues. The CDR3 sequence is CASSLRQGGAEAFF. CDR3 in DNA: TGTGCCAGCAGCTTAAGACAGGGGGGGGCTGAAGCTTTCTTT.

This clonotype was counted at least ten times. The CDR3 reads CSARDPQNGYTF. The CDR3 bases are TGCAGTGCTAGAGATCCACAAAATGGCTACACCTTC. This chain joins TRBV20-1 and TRBJ1-2; D unresolved. Germline CDR1 DFQATT, CDR2 SNEGSKA (reference sequence). CDR3 length: 12 amino acids. Trimming took off 0 bases at V and 6 bases at J, with 8 bases between the two ends.

Ten or more counts support this clonotype. The chain carries TRBV20-1 and TRBJ1-5, with unresolved D. Germline CDR1 and CDR2: DFQATT and SNEGSKA (reference sequence). The germline V and J ends were trimmed by 0 bases and 5 bases, with 8 bases remaining between them. This CDR3 has 13 residues. The CDR3 reads CSARDMADQPQHF. In DNA, the CDR3 is TGCAGTGCTAGAGATATGGCAGATCAGCCCCAGCATTTT.

Ten or more counts support this clonotype. This rearrangement joins TRBV20-1 to TRBJ2-4; possibly TRBD1 for D (5 bases). V dropped 3 bases and J dropped 10 bases, with 16 bases sitting between them. The CDR3 extends over 13 amino acids. CDR1 is DFQATT, CDR2 SNEGSKA, per germline (reference sequence). Written as DNA, the CDR3 is TGCAGTGCTAGCCAGGATAGGGGTGGAATTCAGTACTTC. As protein: CSASQDRGGIQYF.

The sample holds many counts of this clonotype. V gene TRBV5-1 combines with J gene TRBJ1-1, with TRBD1 matching over 7 bases. The CDR3 loop spans 15 amino acids. V lost 0 bases and J lost 0; bases outside the gene matches: 2. The germline gives CDR1 SGHRS, CDR2 YFSETQ. CDR3 amino acids: CASSLAGTVNTEAFF. CDR3 bases: TGCGCCAGCAGCTTGGCCGGGACAGTGAACACTGAAGCTTTCTTT.

In this sample, this clonotype turned up many times. V usage is TRBV9 and J usage is TRBJ2-3; TRBD2 matches at 12 bases. The V and J ends lost 4 bases and 0 bases, in that order; junction bases with no gene match: 3. The CDR3 is 16 amino acids. Germline V lookup: CDR1 SGDLS, CDR2 YYNGEE. CDR3 protein: CASSTLAGGSTDTQYF. The CDR3 DNA reads as TGTGCCAGCAGCACCCTAGCGGGGGGGAGCACAGATACGCAGTATTTT.

This clonotype appeared many times. V and J are TRBV6-2 or TRBV6-3 and TRBJ2-3, with D perhaps TRBD2 (6 bases). Germline V gene data show CDR1 as MNHEY and CDR2 as SVGEGT. Trimming took 2 bases from V and 0 from J, leaving 18 bases between them. This CDR3 is 18 amino acids long. CDR3 sequence (DNA): TGTGCCAGCAGTTACCCGCTCGGCGGTGCGGGAAGCACAGATACGCAGTATTTT. Translating it yields CASSYPLGGAGSTDTQYF.